Listed below are T cell receptor beta chains from one sample, sequenced in a study of blood T cell repertoires in COVID-19. TCRdb's table, derived via immunoSEQ multiplex PCR, lists solely in-frame clones and lacks some. Of about 220,000 clones in the sample, 75% to 90% were seen once. Sequencing was carried out using peripheral blood. These TCRs come from a man aged 40-50 years with acute or convalescent COVID-19. Both conserved end residues are part of each CDR3. D genes are given only for firm matches. Only some rows state a clone size, as once, few, many or a class for expanded clones.

CDR3 protein: CASRERGSTDTQYF; CDR3 DNA: TGTGCCAGCAGGGAGCGGGGCTCCACAGATACGCAGTATTTT; CDR3 length: 14; clone size: -; J gene: TRBJ2-3; V gene: TRBV2; D gene: TRBD2
CDR3 protein: CASSVSGGTSGNTIYF; CDR3 DNA: TGCGCCAGCAGTGTGTCGGGCGGGACTTCTGGAAACACCATATATTTT; CDR3 length: 16; clone size: -; J gene: TRBJ1-3; V gene: TRBV10-2; D gene: -
CDR3 protein: CSVDGLAGGGEQETQYF; CDR3 DNA: TGCAGCGTTGACGGACTAGCGGGGGGCGGGGAACAAGAGACCCAGTACTTC; CDR3 length: 17; clone size: -; J gene: TRBJ2-5; V gene: TRBV29-1; D gene: TRBD2
CDR3 protein: CASFDPDRINEKLFF; CDR3 DNA: TGTGCCAGCTTTGATCCGGACAGAATAAATGAAAAACTGTTTTTT; CDR3 length: 15; clone size: -; J gene: TRBJ1-4; V gene: TRBV2; D gene: -
CDR3 protein: CASSSDRSNYGYTF; CDR3 DNA: TGTGCCAGCTCATCGGACAGGTCTAACTATGGCTACACCTTC; CDR3 length: 14; clone size: once; J gene: TRBJ1-2; V gene: TRBV18; D gene: TRBD1
CDR3 protein: CASSPQAGELFF; CDR3 DNA: TGTGCCAGCAGCCCCCAGGCCGGGGAGCTGTTTTTT; CDR3 length: 12; clone size: few; J gene: TRBJ2-2; V gene: TRBV11-2; D gene: -
CDR3 protein: CASVAGGPPDTQYF; CDR3 DNA: TGTGCCAGCGTAGCGGGAGGGCCCCCAGATACGCAGTATTTT; CDR3 length: 14; clone size: once; J gene: TRBJ2-3; V gene: TRBV28; D gene: TRBD2
CDR3 protein: CASSLGGRGPDHNEQFF; CDR3 DNA: TGCGCCAGCAGCCTGGGGGGCAGGGGGCCTGACCACAATGAGCAGTTCTTC; CDR3 length: 17; clone size: once; J gene: TRBJ2-1; V gene: TRBV4-3; D gene: TRBD1
CDR3 protein: CASCSQGVSTEAFF; CDR3 DNA: TGTGCCAGCTGTTCACAGGGGGTAAGCACTGAAGCTTTCTTT; CDR3 length: 14; clone size: -; J gene: TRBJ1-1; V gene: TRBV7-9; D gene: TRBD1
CDR3 protein: CASSPYPTTLPPYEQYF; CDR3 DNA: TGTGCCAGCAGTCCCTACCCGACTACACTCCCCCCCTACGAGCAGTACTTC; CDR3 length: 17; clone size: -; J gene: TRBJ2-7; V gene: TRBV6-6; D gene: -
CDR3 protein: CASSDLDRGTTEAFF; CDR3 DNA: TGTGCCAGCAGTGACCTGGACAGGGGGACCACTGAAGCTTTCTTT; CDR3 length: 15; clone size: -; J gene: TRBJ1-1; V gene: TRBV6-1; D gene: TRBD1
CDR3 protein: CASSIGQGATEAFF; CDR3 DNA: TGTGCCAGTAGTATCGGGCAGGGGGCCACTGAAGCTTTCTTT; CDR3 length: 14; clone size: -; J gene: TRBJ1-1; V gene: TRBV19; D gene: TRBD1
CDR3 protein: CASSWGDSRVTEAFF; CDR3 DNA: TGTGCCAGCAGCTGGGGGGACAGTAGGGTCACTGAAGCTTTCTTT; CDR3 length: 15; clone size: -; J gene: TRBJ1-1; V gene: TRBV5-4; D gene: TRBD1
CDR3 protein: CASTGGEAGLDEQFF; CDR3 DNA: TGTGCCAGTACTGGGGGGGAAGCGGGGCTGGATGAGCAGTTCTTC; CDR3 length: 15; clone size: few; J gene: TRBJ2-1; V gene: TRBV19; D gene: TRBD2
CDR3 protein: CASSYSRGGYQETQYF; CDR3 DNA: TGTGCCAGCAGTTACTCCCGGGGTGGTTACCAAGAGACCCAGTACTTC; CDR3 length: 16; clone size: -; J gene: TRBJ2-5; V gene: TRBV6-6; D gene: -
CDR3 protein: CASSSQGTQETQYF; CDR3 DNA: TGTGCCAGCAGCTCGCAGGGTACGCAGGAGACCCAGTACTTC; CDR3 length: 14; clone size: -; J gene: TRBJ2-5; V gene: TRBV7-2; D gene: -
CDR3 protein: CASSRTGGQGETDTQYF; CDR3 DNA: TGTGCCAGCTCACGAACGGGAGGACAGGGGGAAACAGATACGCAGTATTTT; CDR3 length: 17; clone size: once; J gene: TRBJ2-3; V gene: TRBV18; D gene: TRBD1
CDR3 protein: CASRFPGAEAFF; CDR3 DNA: TGTGCCAGCCGCTTTCCCGGGGCTGAAGCTTTCTTT; CDR3 length: 12; clone size: -; J gene: TRBJ1-1; V gene: TRBV27; D gene: -
CDR3 protein: CASSGEREPPFSYEQYF; CDR3 DNA: TGTGCCAGTAGTGGTGAGAGGGAGCCCCCCTTCTCCTACGAGCAGTACTTC; CDR3 length: 17; clone size: few; J gene: TRBJ2-7; V gene: TRBV19; D gene: -
CDR3 protein: CASSSRDRVFTDTQYF; CDR3 DNA: TGTGCCAGCAGCTCCCGGGACAGAGTTTTCACAGATACGCAGTATTTT; CDR3 length: 16; clone size: -; J gene: TRBJ2-3; V gene: TRBV9; D gene: TRBD1
CDR3 protein: CASSFESYEQYF; CDR3 DNA: TGTGCCAGCAGCTTTGAGTCCTACGAGCAGTACTTC; CDR3 length: 12; clone size: -; J gene: TRBJ2-7; V gene: TRBV7-9; D gene: -
CDR3 protein: CASMGVPYNEQFF; CDR3 DNA: TGTGCCAGCATGGGAGTCCCCTACAATGAGCAGTTCTTC; CDR3 length: 13; clone size: -; J gene: TRBJ2-1; V gene: TRBV2; D gene: -
CDR3 protein: CASSSEDSFFEAFF; CDR3 DNA: TGTGCCAGCAGCTCCGAGGACAGCTTCTTTGAAGCTTTCTTT; CDR3 length: 14; clone size: -; J gene: TRBJ1-1; V gene: TRBV5-4; D gene: -
CDR3 protein: CASSQGQGLITDTQYF; CDR3 DNA: TGCGCCAGCAGCCAAGGACAGGGGCTGATCACAGATACGCAGTATTTT; CDR3 length: 16; clone size: -; J gene: TRBJ2-3; V gene: TRBV4-3; D gene: TRBD1
CDR3 protein: CASFTGLDTEAFF; CDR3 DNA: TGTGCCAGCTTTACAGGGTTGGACACTGAAGCTTTCTTT; CDR3 length: 13; clone size: -; J gene: TRBJ1-1; V gene: TRBV2; D gene: -
CDR3 protein: CASSGVPNSPLHF; CDR3 DNA: TGTGCCAGTTCCGGGGTGCCGAATTCACCCCTCCACTTT; CDR3 length: 13; clone size: once; J gene: TRBJ1-6; V gene: TRBV2; D gene: -
CDR3 protein: CSPQARETQYF; CDR3 DNA: TGCAGTCCTCAGGCCCGGGAGACCCAGTACTTC; CDR3 length: 11; clone size: -; J gene: TRBJ2-5; V gene: TRBV20-1; D gene: -
CDR3 protein: CASSLDRLDYGYTF; CDR3 DNA: TGTGCCAGCTCCTTGGACAGGCTTGACTATGGCTACACCTTC; CDR3 length: 14; clone size: -; J gene: TRBJ1-2; V gene: TRBV18; D gene: TRBD1
CDR3 protein: CASSELAGGPTDTQYF; CDR3 DNA: TGTGCCAGCAGTGAACTAGCGGGAGGGCCCACAGATACGCAGTATTTT; CDR3 length: 16; clone size: -; J gene: TRBJ2-3; V gene: TRBV6-1; D gene: TRBD2
CDR3 protein: CASSLTVGNQPQHF; CDR3 DNA: TGCGCCAGCAGCTTGACAGTTGGCAATCAGCCCCAGCATTTT; CDR3 length: 14; clone size: -; J gene: TRBJ1-5; V gene: TRBV5-1; D gene: -
CDR3 protein: CSVLLTSTDTQYF; CDR3 DNA: TGCAGCGTACTACTTACTAGCACAGATACGCAGTATTTT; CDR3 length: 13; clone size: few; J gene: TRBJ2-3; V gene: TRBV29-1; D gene: -
CDR3 protein: CAWSATTGVQITTNEKLFF; CDR3 DNA: TGTGCCTGGAGTGCCACCACAGGGGTCCAGATAACAACTAATGAAAAACTGTTTTTT; CDR3 length: 19; clone size: -; J gene: TRBJ1-4; V gene: TRBV30; D gene: TRBD1
CDR3 protein: CSVEGAGETQYF; CDR3 DNA: TGCAGCGTTGAAGGGGCGGGGGAGACCCAGTACTTC; CDR3 length: 12; clone size: few; J gene: TRBJ2-5; V gene: TRBV29-1; D gene: -
CDR3 protein: CASTGQGSSPLHF; CDR3 DNA: TGTGCCAGCACAGGACAGGGGTCGTCACCCCTCCACTTT; CDR3 length: 13; clone size: -; J gene: TRBJ1-6; V gene: TRBV6-5; D gene: TRBD1
CDR3 protein: CASSLFTGYGTEAFF; CDR3 DNA: TGTGCCAGCAGTCTATTCACAGGGTACGGCACTGAAGCTTTCTTT; CDR3 length: 15; clone size: -; J gene: TRBJ1-1; V gene: TRBV27; D gene: -
CDR3 protein: CASRGMTSGRGGSYNEQFF; CDR3 DNA: TGTGCCAGCAGGGGGATGACTAGCGGGAGGGGCGGCTCCTACAATGAGCAGTTCTTC; CDR3 length: 19; clone size: -; J gene: TRBJ2-1; V gene: TRBV28; D gene: TRBD2
CDR3 protein: CASSATRARSYEQYF; CDR3 DNA: TGTGCCAGCAGCGCTACGAGGGCGCGCTCCTACGAGCAGTACTTC; CDR3 length: 15; clone size: -; J gene: TRBJ2-7; V gene: TRBV7-2; D gene: -
CDR3 protein: CASRGGQGVNYGYTF; CDR3 DNA: TGTGCCAGCAGGGGTGGACAGGGAGTTAATTATGGCTACACCTTC; CDR3 length: 15; clone size: -; J gene: TRBJ1-2; V gene: TRBV2; D gene: TRBD1
CDR3 protein: CASSEVGGLGEQFF; CDR3 DNA: TGTGCCAGCAGTGAAGTGGGGGGACTTGGTGAGCAGTTCTTC; CDR3 length: 14; clone size: -; J gene: TRBJ2-1; V gene: TRBV6-1; D gene: -
CDR3 protein: CASSQWTGGSFTF; CDR3 DNA: TGCGCCAGCAGCCAATGGACAGGGGGTTCTTTCACCTTC; CDR3 length: 13; clone size: few; J gene: TRBJ1-2; V gene: TRBV4-1; D gene: TRBD1
CDR3 protein: CASSKEAGSGSSYEQYF; CDR3 DNA: TGTGCCAGCAGCAAAGAAGCGGGTAGCGGGAGCTCCTACGAGCAGTACTTC; CDR3 length: 17; clone size: -; J gene: TRBJ2-7; V gene: TRBV4-2; D gene: TRBD2
CDR3 protein: CASSDIPGHGGETQYF; CDR3 DNA: TGCGCCAGCAGCGACATACCGGGACACGGAGGAGAGACCCAGTACTTC; CDR3 length: 16; clone size: -; J gene: TRBJ2-5; V gene: TRBV5-1; D gene: -
CDR3 protein: CASSFDSTTNEKLFF; CDR3 DNA: TGCGCCAGCAGCTTTGACAGTACAACTAATGAAAAACTGTTTTTT; CDR3 length: 15; clone size: -; J gene: TRBJ1-4; V gene: TRBV5-1; D gene: -
CDR3 protein: CASTGFSGNTIYF; CDR3 DNA: TGTGCCAGCACGGGGTTCTCTGGAAACACCATATATTTT; CDR3 length: 13; clone size: -; J gene: TRBJ1-3; V gene: TRBV2; D gene: -
CDR3 protein: CASSESLEGEVGQPQHF; CDR3 DNA: TGTGCCAGCAGTGAATCCCTCGAAGGGGAGGTGGGTCAGCCCCAGCATTTT; CDR3 length: 17; clone size: -; J gene: TRBJ1-5; V gene: TRBV25-1; D gene: -
CDR3 protein: CASSSSPGQRNQPQHF; CDR3 DNA: TGTGCCAGCAGCTCCTCCCCGGGACAGCGTAATCAGCCCCAGCATTTT; CDR3 length: 16; clone size: -; J gene: TRBJ1-5; V gene: TRBV11-2; D gene: TRBD1
CDR3 protein: CASSPPRAAGYEQYF; CDR3 DNA: TGTGCCAGCAGCCCACCTAGGGCGGCGGGTTACGAGCAGTACTTC; CDR3 length: 15; clone size: -; J gene: TRBJ2-7; V gene: TRBV9; D gene: -
CDR3 protein: CASSQEASGQPDTQYF; CDR3 DNA: TGTGCCAGCAGCCAGGAGGCTAGCGGGCAACCAGATACGCAGTATTTT; CDR3 length: 16; clone size: -; J gene: TRBJ2-3; V gene: TRBV27; D gene: TRBD2
CDR3 protein: CASSVTGGTEAFF; CDR3 DNA: TGTGCCAGCAGCGTTACAGGGGGCACTGAAGCTTTCTTT; CDR3 length: 13; clone size: once; J gene: TRBJ1-1; V gene: TRBV9; D gene: TRBD1
CDR3 protein: CASSDSLSGELFF; CDR3 DNA: TGCGCCAGCAGCGACAGTTTAAGCGGGGAGCTGTTTTTT; CDR3 length: 13; clone size: once; J gene: TRBJ2-2; V gene: TRBV5-1; D gene: -
CDR3 protein: CAWSEGTSMRQYF; CDR3 DNA: TGTGCCTGGAGTGAAGGGACTAGCATGCGCCAGTATTTT; CDR3 length: 13; clone size: -; J gene: TRBJ2-3; V gene: TRBV30; D gene: TRBD2
CDR3 protein: CASSLGSTSGAPTDTQYF; CDR3 DNA: TGCGCCAGCAGCTTGGGCTCGACTAGCGGGGCCCCCACAGATACGCAGTATTTT; CDR3 length: 18; clone size: -; J gene: TRBJ2-3; V gene: TRBV5-1; D gene: TRBD2
CDR3 protein: CASSLASGLAGSEQFF; CDR3 DNA: TGTGCCAGCAGCTTAGCTTCGGGACTAGCGGGATCTGAGCAGTTCTTC; CDR3 length: 16; clone size: -; J gene: TRBJ2-1; V gene: TRBV7-6; D gene: TRBD2
CDR3 protein: CASRTGLSSYNSPLHF; CDR3 DNA: TGTGCCAGCAGGACGGGTCTAAGCTCCTATAATTCACCCCTCCACTTT; CDR3 length: 16; clone size: once; J gene: TRBJ1-6; V gene: TRBV27; D gene: -
CDR3 protein: CASKGRDSLSISYTF; CDR3 DNA: TGTGCCAGCAAGGGCCGGGACAGCCTTTCTATAAGCTACACCTTC; CDR3 length: 15; clone size: -; J gene: TRBJ1-2; V gene: TRBV28; D gene: TRBD1